The sequence of this TCR beta chain was determined in a study of blood T cell repertoires in COVID-19. Across the whole study: The origin of the acute and convalescent COVID-19 samples was the United States, Italy and Spain. PBMCs, B-cell-depleted T cells, or T cells provided the cDNA or gDNA that made up the material.

Authors' data handling: Amplified reference gene primers provided the basis for estimating nucleated cell counts. The method was immunoSEQ multiplex PCR; TCRdb's version includes in-frame clones alone and lacks a portion of them. V and J calls plus clone size are reproduced from that table; the DNA served to infer D and trimming. Of around 87,000 clones listed, roughly 71% are singletons. Germline V gene sequence: CDR1 SGHNT, CDR2 YYREEE (reference sequence). The CDR3 is made up of 14 amino acids. The ends lost 4 bases at V and 8 bases at J; junction bases unmatched: 9. V gene TRBV5-4 combines with J gene TRBJ1-2; 9 bases line up with TRBD1. The sample was peripheral blood. This TCR was recovered from a woman older than 75 with acute or convalescent COVID-19. CDR3 DNA: TGTGCCAGCAGCCCTGGGACAGGGTACGGCGGCTACACCTTC. Amino acid sequence: CASSPGTGYGGYTF.